The clone carrying this T cell receptor (beta chain) was picked up many times. Antigen: not known. This sample was included in a study of identical twins. This CDR3 has 12 amino acids. Germline-derived CDR1 and CDR2 are SGHRS and YFSETQ. V was cut by 5 bases and J by 11 bases, with 16 bases left in between. Whole-study results and caveats: The models systematically underestimated how much out-of-frame TCR alpha was shared in monozygotic twins.

Template switching added a universal primer binding site, and final cDNA carried unique molecular identifiers. A single record per CDR3 protein comes from TCRdb applying MiXCR to the 5' RACE reads. This sample has roughly 280,000 distinct CDR3 sequences, with 8.5% to 9.5% found just once. The same specimen was also included in a second study, on yellow fever vaccine responses in identical twins.

The chain is built from TRBV5-1 and TRBJ1-1; D is ambiguous. The clonotype originates from a woman aged 18 to 35 in good health. Material for sequencing was CD8+ T cells sorted from blood. The CDR3 nucleotides are TGCGCCAGCAGAAACGGGGTAGAAGGGGCTTTCTTT. This gives the protein CASRNGVEGAFF.